This T cell receptor (beta chain) emerged from a study of T cells in Graves' hyperthyroidism and ophthalmopathy (dated 2019 in TCRdb). Background for the entire study: To identify distinguishing TCR V-J signatures, a discovery cohort of about 100 patients was used, comprising approximately 40 with Graves' ophthalmopathy and some 57 with stable Graves' hyperthyroidism. The roughly 94 discovery patients were randomly divided into training and test sets at a 7:3 ratio. After sampling, hyperthyroidism patients received methimazole starting at 30 mg daily, and ophthalmopathy patients received high-dose intravenous methylprednisolone. Whether ophthalmopathy could be predicted prospectively was tested in an independent validation cohort made up of some 20 hyperthyroidism patients plus 17 patients who later progressed to ophthalmopathy. Thyroid tissue and blood T-cell repertoires from about 6 Graves' hyperthyroidism patients were also compared in the study. The paper describes TCR Vbeta CDR3 sequencing of some 130 peripheral blood samples, made up of around 41 ophthalmopathy patients, around 73 hyperthyroidism patients and roughly 17 progressor patients.

The germline V end is reduced by 6 bases and the J end by 5 bases; junction bases left unmatched: 11. Based on the germline V gene, the CDR1 and CDR2 sequences are SNHLY and FYNNEI. The CDR3 runs 16 residues from the cysteine to the phenylalanine. Kept here is only the CDR3 DNA, which spans 48 bases and is read in frame from base 1. The TCR beta CDR3 regions were amplified from RNA transcripts. A first-round RT-PCR of the TCR CDR3 used the HTBI primer set with the Qiagen OneStep RT-PCR kit. Libraries were constructed in a second round of multiplex PCR, after which size selection and purification were performed. Sequencing of the libraries was done on an Illumina HiSeq2000 using paired-end 100 bp reads. For the original study's pipeline: SOAPnuke was used to process the raw data, with reads discarded if the reads contained adapters or uncalled bases, had a mean Phred below 15, or lacked an exact constant-primer or identifier match. COPE v1.2.5 was used to merge high-quality paired reads, and clonotypes were defined as unique nucleotide sequences. MiTCR v1.1 was used to align clonotypes to the IMGT TRBV, TRBD and TRBJ reference segments. Only V-J combinations with frequency above 0.0001, covering about 99% of repertoires, were analysed. The TCS score was defined as the ratio of F50 (clonal expansion) to E x V (chaos), calculated using BLOSUM62-based TCRdist between CDR3 peptides within each V-J. Welch's t-statistics and random forest reduced several hundred V-J features to some 14, which were used in a naive Bayes classifier (R e1071). The similarity between thyroid and blood repertoires was quantified using the Morisita-Horn index. Using fastp trimming at Q25 and MiXCR clonotype assembly, TCRdb reanalyzed the public sequencing data and kept in-frame beta chains. Each entry is one CDR3 protein sequence, shown with its most common DNA and genes. The V and J calls and clone size come from TCRdb's table, not from the authors' own analysis. This sample comprises over 650,000 distinct CDR3 sequences, just under 45% of them detected only once. The top ten clones comprise roughly 6.5% of the sample.

The study excluded patients with uncontrolled infections, other autoimmune diseases, pregnancy or lactation. Diagnoses were based on clinical symptoms, serum thyroxine and TRAb, thyroid ultrasound and orbital computed tomography. Total RNA was extracted with Trizol reagent, and quality was checked on an Agilent 2100 Bioanalyzer. This clonotype was observed a handful of times. This clone's antigen is unknown. No per-base quality is available; no much larger clone lies one base away. The paper's findings and limits, for the study overall: Most expanded thyroid clonotypes (frequency above 0.001) were also detected in blood, suggesting blood repertoires may reflect thyroid immune responses. No statistical method was used to set the sample size in advance, and investigators knew the group allocation. In validation, progression to ophthalmopathy was predicted by the model with 70.59% sensitivity and around 75% specificity, a median of around 5.9 months before onset. A model built on a 13 V-J signature distinguished ophthalmopathy from stable hyperthyroidism, reaching about 88% sensitivity and 81.08% specificity in cross-validation and 80%/75% in testing.

Sequenced sample: peripheral blood or thyroid tissue (not recorded which). This clonotype originated in an adult man with Graves' disease, either hyperthyroidism or ophthalmopathy (not recorded which). The rearrangement joined TRBV2 to TRBJ2-2; TRBD1 agrees with 8 junctional bases. The CDR3: CASSWDRQRRTGELFF. The sequenced DNA is TGTGCCAGCAGCTGGGACAGGCAGAGACGGACCGGGGAGCTGTTTTTT.